The rows below give T cell receptor beta chains drawn from one sample of a study of CD8+CD57+ T cells in acquired aplastic anemia. TCRdb recomputed calls from the reads with MiXCR, one row per CDR3 protein. Here the sample spans roughly 200,000 distinct CDR3 sequences, roughly two thirds being singletons. Source material: sorted CD4+, CD8+, or CD8+CD57+ T cells (not recorded which) from PBMCs. The source is a human donor with aplastic anemia. Each CDR3 is given with its conserved first and last residue. A D gene is named only where the DNA matches it firmly. Size tells how often a clone was seen (once, few, many) or the class of an expanded clone, and some rows leave it out.

V: TRBV7-2
J: TRBJ2-3
size: NA
D: NA
CDR3: CASSQDKSGGDTQYF
DNA: TGTGCCAGCAGCCAAGATAAGTCGGGCGGAGATACGCAGTATTTT

V: TRBV19
J: TRBJ1-5
size: NA
D: TRBD1
CDR3: CASSNLPGQGNQPQHF
DNA: TGTGCCAGTAGCAACCTACCGGGACAGGGAAATCAGCCCCAGCATTTT

V: TRBV12-3/TRBV12-4
J: TRBJ1-5
size: few
D: TRBD1
CDR3: CATNRGSNQPQHF
DNA: TGTGCCACCAACAGGGGGAGCAATCAGCCCCAGCATTTT

V: TRBV20-1
J: TRBJ2-7
size: NA
D: TRBD2
CDR3: CSAVLAGDLYYEQYF
DNA: TGCAGTGCGGTTCTAGCGGGAGATCTCTACTACGAGCAGTACTTC

V: TRBV2
J: TRBJ2-7
size: NA
D: TRBD1
CDR3: CASSRSGDRAHEQYF
DNA: TGTGCCAGCAGTCGTAGTGGGGACAGGGCGCACGAGCAGTACTTC

V: TRBV15
J: TRBJ2-5
size: NA
D: NA
CDR3: CATSREAQETQYF
DNA: TGTGCCACCAGCAGAGAAGCCCAAGAGACCCAGTACTTC

V: TRBV2
J: TRBJ1-5
size: NA
D: NA
CDR3: CASSEQGVVQPQHF
DNA: TGTGCCAGCAGTGAGCAGGGAGTGGTTCAGCCCCAGCATTTT

V: TRBV7-3
J: TRBJ2-1
size: NA
D: TRBD2
CDR3: CASSPRTRGLEQFF
DNA: TGTGCCAGCAGCCCCCGGACTAGGGGTCTTGAGCAGTTCTTC

V: TRBV7-9
J: TRBJ1-3
size: NA
D: NA
CDR3: CASSSDRNSGNTIYF
DNA: TGTGCCAGCAGCTCAGACAGGAACTCTGGAAACACCATATATTTT

V: TRBV7-8
J: TRBJ2-1
size: NA
D: NA
CDR3: CASSLDIESEQFF
DNA: TGTGCCAGCAGCTTAGATATAGAGTCGGAGCAGTTCTTC

V: TRBV5-8
J: TRBJ2-7
size: many
D: NA
CDR3: CASSLVGTVSYEQYF
DNA: TGTGCCAGCAGCTTGGTTGGGACCGTTTCCTACGAGCAGTACTTC

V: TRBV10-1
J: TRBJ1-5
size: NA
D: NA
CDR3: CASSRENRGQPQHF
DNA: TGCGCCAGCAGCCGAGAGAACCGCGGTCAGCCCCAGCATTTT

V: TRBV2
J: TRBJ2-3
size: NA
D: NA
CDR3: CASSAVFSTDTQYF
DNA: TGTGCCAGCAGCGCAGTGTTTAGCACAGATACGCAGTATTTT

V: TRBV19
J: TRBJ2-5
size: NA
D: NA
CDR3: CASSTLGQETQYF
DNA: TGTGCCAGTAGTACCTTGGGGCAAGAGACCCAGTACTTC

V: TRBV20-1
J: TRBJ2-2
size: few
D: TRBD2
CDR3: CSARVPRLAANTGELFF
DNA: TGCAGTGCTAGAGTACCGAGACTAGCGGCTAACACCGGGGAGCTGTTTTTT

V: TRBV12-3/TRBV12-4
J: TRBJ2-3
size: NA
D: TRBD1
CDR3: CASSLRTGAGTDTQYF
DNA: TGTGCCAGCAGTTTAAGAACAGGGGCCGGGACAGATACGCAGTATTTT

V: TRBV20-1
J: TRBJ1-6
size: many
D: NA
CDR3: CSASRGASYNSPLHF
DNA: TGCAGTGCCTCCCGGGGCGCGTCCTATAATTCACCCCTCCACTTT

V: TRBV5-1
J: TRBJ2-1
size: NA
D: NA
CDR3: CASSGTTSFEQFF
DNA: TGCGCCAGCAGCGGGACCACTAGCTTTGAGCAGTTCTTC